The T cell receptor beta chain described here comes from a study of blood T cell repertoires in COVID-19. Study-level information: Sample material is recorded as cDNA or gDNA derived from T cells, B-cell-depleted T cells, or PBMCs.

The CDR3 runs to 17 residues. The ends lost 7 bases at V and 0 bases at J; junction bases unmatched: 16. The germline V gene encodes CDR1 SQVTM and CDR2 ANQGSEA. The data were produced by immunoSEQ multiplex PCR, yet TCRdb's version contains in-frame clones alone and is incomplete. This sample has about 530,000 clones, with 85% to 90% found just once. The source of this sequence is a woman aged 45-65 years with COVID-19, enrolled during active disease. The sequencing sample was made of peripheral blood. The V gene is TRBV29-1, the J gene TRBJ2-3; 7 bases agree with TRBD2. The CDR3 bases are TGCAGCGCCCCTGGCTCATTCGAGGGAGGGAGCACAGATACGCAGTATTTT. Translation gives CSAPGSFEGGSTDTQYF.